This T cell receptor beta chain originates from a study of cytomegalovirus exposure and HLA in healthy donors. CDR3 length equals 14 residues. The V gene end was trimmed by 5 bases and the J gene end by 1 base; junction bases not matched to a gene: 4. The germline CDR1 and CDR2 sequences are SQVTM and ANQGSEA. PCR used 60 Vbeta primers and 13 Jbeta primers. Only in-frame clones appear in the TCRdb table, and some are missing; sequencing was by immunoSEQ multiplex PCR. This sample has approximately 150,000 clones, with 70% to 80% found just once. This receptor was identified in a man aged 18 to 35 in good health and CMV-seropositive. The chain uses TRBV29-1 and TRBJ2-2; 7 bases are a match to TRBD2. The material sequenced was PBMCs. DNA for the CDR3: TGCAGCGTTCGCGGGGGAGGGAACACCGGGGAGCTGTTTTTT. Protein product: CSVRGGGNTGELFF.